This T cell receptor beta chain was recorded in a study of blood T cell repertoires in COVID-19. Trimming shortened V by 3 bases and J by 0 bases, and 17 bases separated the two germline ends. This CDR3 comprises 17 residues. Per the germline V gene, CDR1 is MDHEN and CDR2 is SYDVKM. Clones were read by immunoSEQ multiplex PCR, and TCRdb kept only the in-frame ones, dropping some. The table lists about 440,000 clones, 85% to 90% of them singletons, with roughly 4% in the top ten. The receptor's source is a woman aged 25 to 39 with acute or convalescent COVID-19. Material: peripheral blood. The chain employs TRBV28 and TRBJ2-5, with D perhaps matching TRBD2 (6 bases). In nucleotides, the CDR3 is TGTGCCAGCAGTTTCGGCCTACTAGCTGCGTACCAAGAGACCCAGTACTTC. This codes for CASSFGLLAAYQETQYF.